The 9 T cell receptor beta chains given below trace back to one sample, sequenced in a study of T cell responses to AZD1222 COVID-19 vaccine. The assay was immunoSEQ multiplex PCR, and TCRdb's table has in-frame clones only and misses some. The sample yields roughly 120,000 clones, approximately 83% seen once. The sample in question was peripheral blood, obtained on day 0 of AZD1222 vaccination. These receptor sequences come from an adult in good health.

This clone showed up many times. The gene calls are TRBV3-1 (or the pseudogene TRBV3-2) and TRBJ1-1, with D perhaps TRBD1 (5 bases). Germline CDR1 and CDR2: LGHDT and YNNKEL (reference sequence). The CDR3 totals 15 residues. V lost 2 bases, J lost 0 bases, and 10 bases lay in between. The CDR3 region is CASSQRGDMNTEAFF. In DNA, the CDR3 is TGTGCCAGCAGCCAAAGGGGTGATATGAACACTGAAGCTTTCTTT.

About this clone itself: This may be a read error, as it is one base from a much larger clone. Other DNA sequences in the same sample also yield this CDR3. This chain joins TRBV7-9 and TRBJ2-7; no definite D call. In germline, CDR1 is SEHNR, CDR2 FQNEAQ (reference sequence). The CDR3 loop spans 13 amino acids. Trimming stripped 4 bases from V and 3 bases from J, with 10 bases between. CDR3 DNA sequence: TGTGCCAGCAGCTCCGGACGATACTACGAGCAGTACTTC. Its translation: CASSSGRYYEQYF.

V usage is TRBV5-4 and J usage is TRBJ1-1; the D gene is possibly TRBD1 (5 bases). This CDR3 contains 16 residues. CDR1 is SGHNT and CDR2 is YYREEE in the germline V gene (reference sequence). Trimming shortened V by 3 bases and J by 5 bases, and 20 bases separated the two germline ends. CDR3 sequence reads: CASSSGSGTAGTEAFF. CDR3 nucleotides: TGTGCCAGCAGCTCCGGGAGCGGGACGGCGGGGACTGAAGCTTTCTTT.

The V and J genes are TRBV7-3 and TRBJ2-3, with D perhaps matching TRBD2 (5 bases). Trimming cost V 1 base and J 6 bases, with 11 bases left between them. The CDR3 contains 14 residues. Germline CDR1 and CDR2: SGHTA and FQGTGA. As DNA, the CDR3 is TGTGCCAGCAGCTTAAGGGCGGGTCGGGATACGCAGTATTTT. Translating it yields CASSLRAGRDTQYF. The full variable domain, rest sourced from reference TRBV7-3 and TRBJ2-3, is GAGVSQTPSNKVTEKGKYVELRCDPISGHTALYWYRQSLGQGPEFLIYFQGTGAADDSGLPNDRFFAVRPEGSVSTLKIQRTERGDSAVYLCASSLRAGRDTQYFGPGTRLTVL.

The chain has TRBV19 and TRBJ2-2; 10 bases map to TRBD2. CDR3 size: 16 residues. Germline V gene data show CDR1 as LNHDA and CDR2 as SQIVND (reference sequence). Unmatched junction bases numbered 3, after V lost 4 bases and J lost 1 base. The CDR3: CASSTGTSVNTGELFF. CDR3 in DNA: TGTGCCAGTAGTACCGGGACTAGCGTGAACACCGGGGAGCTGTTTTTT. The full variable domain, in which reference TRBV19 and TRBJ2-2 provide the parts outside the CDR3, is DGGITQSPKYLFRKEGQNVTLSCEQNLNHDAMYWYRQDPGQGLRLIYYSQIVNDFQKGDIAEGYSVSREKKESFPLTVTSAQKNPTAFYLCASSTGTSVNTGELFFGEGSRLTVL.

The genes are TRBV24-1 and TRBJ2-7; no clear D. Per germline, CDR1 KGHDR and CDR2 SFDVKD. This CDR3 has 12 amino acids. The V gene lost 2 bases and the J gene lost 3 bases, with 4 bases spanning the gap. The CDR3 spells CATSDSVYEQYF. In DNA form, the CDR3 reads TGTGCCACCAGTGATTCAGTCTACGAGCAGTACTTC.

The chain recombines TRBV18 with TRBJ1-1; perhaps TRBD1 as D (6 bases). The CDR3 extends over 14 amino acids. Germline V gene data show CDR1 as KGHSH and CDR2 as LQKENI. The V gene lost 6 bases and the J gene lost 3 bases, with 14 bases spanning the gap. This chain's CDR3 is CASSPDRDYTEAFF. In DNA form, the CDR3 reads TGTGCCAGCTCTCCGGACAGAGATTACACTGAAGCTTTCTTT.

V and J are TRBV5-1 and TRBJ1-3; 7 bases agree with TRBD1. The CDR3 is 16 amino acids. CDR1 and CDR2 (germline): SGHRS, YFSETQ. The ends lost 0 bases at V and 7 bases at J; junction bases unmatched: 10. CDR3 in amino acids: CASSLDRPGGRNTIYF. The CDR3 DNA reads TGCGCCAGCAGCTTGGACAGGCCAGGGGGTAGGAACACCATATATTTT. Full variable domain (remainder filled in from reference TRBV5-1 and TRBJ1-3): KAGVTQTPRYLIKTRGQQVTLSCSPISGHRSVSWYQQTPGQGLQFLFEYFSETQRNKGNFPGRFSGRQFSNSRSEMNVSTLELGDSALYLCASSLDRPGGRNTIYFGEGSWLTVV.

To note about this clone: This CDR3 is also generated by other DNA sequences in the sample. The chain has TRBV6-2 or TRBV6-3 and TRBJ1-2; D unclear. Germline lookup yields CDR1 MNHEY and CDR2 SVGEGT. V was clipped by 2 bases and J by 5 bases, with 6 bases between them. This CDR3 contains 12 residues. CDR3 residues: CASSYGPYGYTF. The CDR3 nucleotides are TGTGCCAGCAGTTACGGGCCTTATGGCTACACCTTC.